Given below is one T cell receptor beta chain in context. The antigen is unknown. The entry originates in a study of blood T cells in healthy people across ages. The study, taken as a whole, reports: Using unsorted PBMCs precluded a conclusive naive versus antigen-experienced comparison.

Every donor contributed 8 to 10 milliliters of peripheral blood by blood draw. A J-beta primer mix and a sample-barcoded 5' primer were used in a second PCR of roughly 6 to 11 cycles. A template-switch adaptor with 12 random nucleotides tagged each cDNA molecule. Every sample returned 2.5 million or more CDR3-containing paired-end reads. TCRdb reprocessed the 5' RACE reads with MiXCR, giving one entry per CDR3 protein. The profile shows 1.5 million to 2 million distinct CDR3 sequences, about 39% of them singletons. Input material: blood. The sequence derives from a human donor in good health.

The chain's CDR3 is CASSQLTGVGTDTQYF. Here the CDR3 DNA reads TGCGCCAGCAGCCAGCTTACAGGGGTAGGCACAGATACGCAGTATTTT. V is TRBV4-3 and J is TRBJ2-3; 7 bases align to TRBD1. V lost 3 bases to trimming and J lost 1 base; unmatched junction nucleotides: 7. This CDR3 is built from 16 residues. The V gene's germline CDR1 is LGHNA and CDR2 YSLEER.